The rows below give T cell receptor beta chains drawn from one sample of a study of control samples from healthy donors and cancer patients. The data were produced by immunoSEQ multiplex PCR, yet TCRdb's version contains in-frame clones alone and is incomplete. The data show 24,000 or so clones, with roughly 88% seen just once and over 10% held by the top ten. Sequenced input: PBMCs. The receptors derive from a man aged 50 to 60 with lung cancer. Each CDR3 is given with its conserved first and last residue. A D gene is named only where the DNA matches it firmly. Not every row has a clone size; where given, it reads once, few, many or a size class.

CDR3 DNA	CDR3 protein	CDR3 length	D gene	V gene	clone size	J gene
TGTGCCAGCAGCCAGGGAGTTTACGGCAGGGAGACCCAGTACTTC	CASSQGVYGRETQYF	15	.	TRBV7-2	.	TRBJ2-5
TGTGCCAGCAGTTACGGGCTGACTAGCGGGGACAATGAGCAGTTCTTC	CASSYGLTSGDNEQFF	16	TRBD2	TRBV6-2/TRBV6-3	.	TRBJ2-1
TGTGCCAGCAGCACTTCGACTAGCGGGGGGTCAAAGACAGATACGCAGTATTTT	CASSTSTSGGSKTDTQYF	18	TRBD2	TRBV11-2	.	TRBJ2-3
TGCGCCAGCAGCCAAAGAGGGGGCCTGGTGGGGGTAGGTGAAAAACTGTTTTTT	CASSQRGGLVGVGEKLFF	18	TRBD1	TRBV4-1	.	TRBJ1-4
TGTGCCAGCAGCTTAGCGACGGAGGGCCACGGCTACACCTTC	CASSLATEGHGYTF	14	.	TRBV7-9	.	TRBJ1-2
TGTGCCAGCAGCCACGACGACTATGGCTACACCTTC	CASSHDDYGYTF	12	.	TRBV11-1	once	TRBJ1-2
TGTGCCAGCAGTCCCGGGTATACCCGGGCCGGGACCTACGAGCAGTACTTC	CASSPGYTRAGTYEQYF	17	.	TRBV6-6	few	TRBJ2-7
TGTGCCAGTAGTATAGGAAGAGGGGGCGCCTATGGCTACACCTTC	CASSIGRGGAYGYTF	15	TRBD1	TRBV19	.	TRBJ1-2
TGTGCCAGCAGCCCCGGGACAGGGAGGGCAGATCAGCCCCAGCATTTT	CASSPGTGRADQPQHF	16	TRBD1	TRBV5-6	.	TRBJ1-5
TGTGCCAGCAGCTTGGACAGGATGGGCACTGAAGCTTTCTTT	CASSLDRMGTEAFF	14	.	TRBV5-4	.	TRBJ1-1
TGTGCCAGCAGTCCTGGGGACCCCTATGGCTACACCTTC	CASSPGDPYGYTF	13	.	TRBV2	.	TRBJ1-2
TGTGCCAGCAGCTCCTACACTAACACTGAAGCTTTCTTT	CASSSYTNTEAFF	13	.	TRBV7-2	.	TRBJ1-1
TGCGCCAGCAGCCAAGTCGTAGACCCCAGTCAGCCCCAGCATTTT	CASSQVVDPSQPQHF	15	.	TRBV4-1	.	TRBJ1-5
TGTGCCAGCAGTTACTCGGCTTTGGGGGCGTCCGCTTTCTTT	CASSYSALGASAFF	14	.	TRBV6-6	.	TRBJ1-1
TGTGCCAGCAGCCCACCGATCGGCCCTGAAGCTTTCTTT	CASSPPIGPEAFF	13	.	TRBV5-6	.	TRBJ1-1
TGTGCCAGCAGCCCAAGACTAGCGGGGGTCTACAATGAGCAGTTCTTC	CASSPRLAGVYNEQFF	16	TRBD2	TRBV11-2	.	TRBJ2-1
TGTGCCAGCTCACCAGGGTTGGAGCCTGGGTACGAGCAGTACTTC	CASSPGLEPGYEQYF	15	.	TRBV18	.	TRBJ2-7
TGCGCCAGCAGTGAGTCGAAGCAGGCGTGGGGCGATGAGCAGTTCTTC	CASSESKQAWGDEQFF	16	.	TRBV10-1	.	TRBJ2-1
TGTGCCAGCAGCCCGCGGGACAGGGGGCGCGTTACTGAAGCTTTCTTT	CASSPRDRGRVTEAFF	16	TRBD1	TRBV14	.	TRBJ1-1
TGCAGCGTTGAGAGGGGAGAGGGGGAAGCTTTCTTT	CSVERGEGEAFF	12	.	TRBV29-1	.	TRBJ1-1
TGTGCCAGCAGCGATGCGACTTTAGCCAAAAACATTCAGTACTTC	CASSDATLAKNIQYF	15	.	TRBV11-2	.	TRBJ2-4
TGTGCCATCAGTGAGGGGCGGCACAATCAGCCCCAGCATTTT	CAISEGRHNQPQHF	14	.	TRBV10-3	.	TRBJ1-5
TGTGCCAGCAGCTCGTACAGGGGCCAAGAGACCCAGTACTTC	CASSSYRGQETQYF	14	TRBD1	TRBV5-5	.	TRBJ2-5
TGCGCCAGCAGCCCCGCCGGCCTGGCGGAAGCTTTCTTT	CASSPAGLAEAFF	13	.	TRBV4-1	.	TRBJ1-1
TGTGCCAGCAGTTCCCTGACAGGATACGAGCAGTACTTC	CASSSLTGYEQYF	13	.	TRBV6-2/TRBV6-3	.	TRBJ2-7
TGTGCCATCAATACAGGGAAGAATAATTCACCCCTCCACTTT	CAINTGKNNSPLHF	14	.	TRBV10-3	.	TRBJ1-6
TGCGCCAGCAGCCAAAGCCCAGGGGATCAGCCCCAGCATTTT	CASSQSPGDQPQHF	14	.	TRBV4-3	.	TRBJ1-5
TGTGCCAGCAGCTTAGGACTGGACAGGGGTTCCAAAAACATTCAGTACTTC	CASSLGLDRGSKNIQYF	17	TRBD1	TRBV7-9	.	TRBJ2-4
TGTGCCAGCAGCTTGGAGAGGTTATCCTACGAGCAGTACTTC	CASSLERLSYEQYF	14	.	TRBV7-8	.	TRBJ2-7
TGTGCCAGCAGTTTCGACAGGGCTAGCGGCTACACCTTC	CASSFDRASGYTF	13	TRBD1	TRBV6-2/TRBV6-3	.	TRBJ1-2
TGTGCCAGCAGCTTACCCACAGGGACGGACACTGAAGCTTTCTTT	CASSLPTGTDTEAFF	15	.	TRBV5-5	.	TRBJ1-1
TGTGCCAGCAGCCCAGAAAGAACCGGGGAGCTGTTTTTT	CASSPERTGELFF	13	.	TRBV9	once	TRBJ2-2
TGTGCCAGCAGCTTCCGACTGGGAGAGCAGTACTTC	CASSFRLGEQYF	12	.	TRBV12-3/TRBV12-4	.	TRBJ2-7
TGCGCCAGCAGCCAATCTGACAGGGCCACTAATGAAAAACTGTTTTTT	CASSQSDRATNEKLFF	16	TRBD1	TRBV4-3	once	TRBJ1-4
TGCAGTGCTAGTGGGACAGGGGAGGGCCATGGCTACACCTTC	CSASGTGEGHGYTF	14	TRBD1	TRBV20-1	.	TRBJ1-2
TGCAGTGCTAGTCCAGCGCAGGGAGGAATGTCCTACGAGCAGTACTTC	CSASPAQGGMSYEQYF	16	.	TRBV20-1	few	TRBJ2-7
TGCGCCAGCAGCCCCGGGACACCAAGCTCCTACGAGCAGTACTTC	CASSPGTPSSYEQYF	15	.	TRBV5-1	.	TRBJ2-7
TGTGCCTGGGCTCAACAGGGGGCTGAAGCTTTCTTT	CAWAQQGAEAFF	12	TRBD1	TRBV30	.	TRBJ1-1
TGTGCCAGTAGCCCCATTGACAGGGGGCCTCAGCCCCAGCATTTT	CASSPIDRGPQPQHF	15	TRBD1	TRBV19	.	TRBJ1-5
TGTGCCAGCAGCGGGACATTAGCTCAGCCCCAGCATTTT	CASSGTLAQPQHF	13	.	TRBV6-5	few	TRBJ1-5
TGTGCCACCAGCAGATCACCCCAGGGGAACACTGAAGCTTTCTTT	CATSRSPQGNTEAFF	15	.	TRBV15	.	TRBJ1-1
TGTGCCAGCAGTGAGGGGAACCAGGGTCTGGAGACCCAGTACTTC	CASSEGNQGLETQYF	15	.	TRBV2	.	TRBJ2-5
TGTGCCAGCAGTGAAGCGGGCAGACACAACACCGGGGAGCTGTTTTTT	CASSEAGRHNTGELFF	16	.	TRBV2	.	TRBJ2-2
TGTGCCAGCAGTCAACCCCTCGGCGGGGGGAGCATAGAGACCCAGTACTTC	CASSQPLGGGSIETQYF	17	TRBD2	TRBV27	.	TRBJ2-5
TGTGCCAGCAGCGTGCGGAACACCGGGGAGCTGTTTTTT	CASSVRNTGELFF	13	.	TRBV12-3/TRBV12-4	.	TRBJ2-2
TGTGCCAGCAGCATAGACAGGGGCTTATACGAGCAGTACTTC	CASSIDRGLYEQYF	14	TRBD1	TRBV5-6	.	TRBJ2-7
TGTGCCAGCAGCTTTTGGGGGAATGAGCAGTTCTTC	CASSFWGNEQFF	12	.	TRBV5-6	.	TRBJ2-1
TGTGCCTGGAGTGTCAGTGGGGCCCGTCATCAGCCCCAGCATTTT	CAWSVSGARHQPQHF	15	.	TRBV30	.	TRBJ1-5
TGTGCCAGCAGCTTAAGTGGGGGCCGCTTCTACGAGCAGTACTTC	CASSLSGGRFYEQYF	15	.	TRBV7-2	.	TRBJ2-7
TGTGCCAGCAGTTACTTCACCGGGACAGACCATTACAATGAGCAGTTCTTC	CASSYFTGTDHYNEQFF	17	TRBD1	TRBV6-2/TRBV6-3	.	TRBJ2-1